Following are 16 T cell receptor beta chains from one sample sequenced in a study of cytomegalovirus exposure and HLA in healthy donors. Primers included in the PCR were 60 Vbeta and 13 Jbeta primers. Data came from immunoSEQ multiplex PCR; TCRdb stores just in-frame clones and leaves some out. The sample shows around 65,000 clones, 78% of them seen only once. The sequencing input was PBMCs. Every receptor here comes from a girl aged 5-17 years in good health and CMV-seropositive.

This clone was recorded a few times. This chain connects TRBV2 to TRBJ1-2; 7 bases match TRBD1. In germline, CDR1 is SNHLY, CDR2 FYNNEI. This CDR3 has 11 amino acids. After removal of 11 bases from V and 4 bases from J, the junction contained 4 bases not matched to a gene. The DNA of the CDR3 is TGTGCCGGCCGGACAGGCTATGGCTACACCTTC. As protein: CAGRTGYGYTF.

V and J are TRBV7-6 and TRBJ2-3; 10 nucleotides match TRBD2. V trimming: 7 bases; J trimming: 6 bases; junction bases outside the gene matches: 13. Germline V CDR1 and CDR2: SGHVS, FNYEAQ. There are 16 residues in the CDR3. CDR3 sequence reads: CASTPVSGGAADTQYF. CDR3 DNA sequence: TGTGCCAGCACCCCTGTCAGCGGGGGGGCCGCCGATACGCAGTATTTT. Looking up the rest from reference TRBV7-6 and TRBJ2-3 gives the full variable domain: GAGVSQSPRYKVTKRGQDVALRCDPISGHVSLYWYRQALGQGPEFLTYFNYEAQQDKSGLPNDRFSAERPEGSISTLTIQRTEQRDSAMYRCASTPVSGGAADTQYFGPGTRLTVL.

The chain has TRBV7-9 and TRBJ2-7, with D maybe TRBD2 (5 bases). Deletions cut 5 bases from V and 2 bases from J, with 13 bases between. The CDR3 runs 14 residues. The germline V gene has CDR1 SEHNR and CDR2 FQNEAQ (reference sequence). The CDR3 spells CASSPAGSTYEQYF. CDR3 bases: TGTGCCAGCAGCCCTGCGGGTTCTACCTACGAGCAGTACTTC.

This chain connects TRBV5-1 to TRBJ1-2; TRBD1 matches at 9 bases. The CDR3 has 15 residues. Germline values: CDR1 SGHRS, CDR2 YFSETQ. V gave up 3 bases and J gave up 6 bases; unmatched junction bases: 9. CDR3 DNA: TGCGCCAGCAGCTCCACGGACAGGGGAGTGAATGGCTACACCTTC. As protein: CASSSTDRGVNGYTF.

The CDR3 DNA reads TGTGCCAGCCGGAGAAGTATAACAGGGCTGGGTGAGCAGTACTTC. This encodes CASRRSITGLGEQYF. The V gene is TRBV28, the J gene TRBJ2-7, with a tentative D call TRBD1 (6 bases). The V gene lost 8 bases and the J gene lost 7 bases, with 24 bases spanning the gap. CDR1 is MDHEN and CDR2 is SYDVKM in the germline V gene. This CDR3 is 15 amino acids long.

This clone was seen a single time. The rearrangement joins TRBV28 to TRBJ2-3, with D possibly matching TRBD2 (7 bases). Trimming removed 6 bases from V and 2 bases from J, with 15 bases in between. CDR1 MDHEN and CDR2 SYDVKM come from the germline V gene. This CDR3 spans 15 amino acids. CDR3: CASSPGGPNTDTQYF. For the CDR3, the DNA is TGTGCCAGCAGCCCCGGGGGGCCAAACACAGATACGCAGTATTTT.

The chain has TRBV2 and TRBJ1-2; 9 bases agree with TRBD1. This CDR3 has 15 amino acids. Germline CDR1 SNHLY, CDR2 FYNNEI. V trimming: 4 bases; J trimming: 3 bases; junction bases outside the gene matches: 6. CDR3 nucleotide sequence: TGTGCCAGCAGTGGGACAGGGGCCCGCCACTATGGCTACACCTTC. Protein: CASSGTGARHYGYTF. The whole variable domain, remainder taken from reference TRBV2 and TRBJ1-2, is EPEVTQTPSHQVTQMGQEVILRCVPISNHLYFYWYRQILGQKVEFLVSFYNNEISEKSEIFDDQFSVERPDGSNFTLKIRSTKLEDSAMYFCASSGTGARHYGYTFGSGTRLTVV.

The rearrangement joins TRBV2 to TRBJ1-1; the D gene is possibly TRBD1 (5 bases). V was cut by 8 bases and J by 0 bases, with 13 bases left in between. The CDR3 runs to 14 residues. Germline V gives CDR1 SNHLY, CDR2 FYNNEI. The CDR3 region is CASLGNRLNTEAFF. The CDR3 coding sequence is TGTGCCAGCTTAGGGAACAGGTTGAACACTGAAGCTTTCTTT.

J is TRBJ1-2 and V is TRBV28; TRBD1 matches at 7 bases. With V trimmed by 7 bases and J by 6 bases, 11 bases remained unmatched. Germline V gene lookup returns CDR1 MDHEN and CDR2 SYDVKM. The CDR3 length is 14 residues. This chain's CDR3 is CASMLDREANGYTF. The CDR3 coding sequence is TGTGCCAGCATGCTTGACAGGGAAGCTAATGGCTACACCTTC.

V usage is TRBV7-9 and J usage is TRBJ1-1, with TRBD1 as a possible D gene (5 bases). The ends were cut back, 6 bases at V and 4 bases at J, with 18 bases in the middle. CDR3 length: 15 amino acids. Germline V lookup: CDR1 SEHNR, CDR2 FQNEAQ (reference sequence). The CDR3, as DNA: TGTGCCAGCAGTTCATCGTGGGGCTCTGTCACTGAAGCTTTCTTT. This gives the protein CASSSSWGSVTEAFF.

J is TRBJ2-6 and V is TRBV29-1; unclear D gene. The CDR3 covers 14 residues. V lost 4 bases and J lost 3, with 10 bases in between. In germline, CDR1 is SQVTM, CDR2 ANQGSEA. Here the CDR3 reads CSVAPRLGANVLTF. CDR3 nucleotides: TGCAGCGTTGCCCCCCGACTTGGGGCCAACGTCCTGACTTTC. The full variable domain, in which reference TRBV29-1 and TRBJ2-6 provide the parts outside the CDR3, is SAVISQKPSRDICQRGTSLTIQCQVDSQVTMMFWYRQQPGQSLTLIATANQGSEATYESGFVIDKFPISRPNLTFSTLTVSNMSPEDSSIYLCSVAPRLGANVLTFGAGSRLTVL.

This clone was counted a few times. The chain combines TRBV30 with TRBJ2-7, with 9 bases that match TRBD2. The germline gives CDR1 GTSNPN, CDR2 SVGIG (reference sequence). This CDR3 is 12 amino acids long. This CDR3 reads CVSSGALYEQYF. CDR3 coding DNA: TGTGTTTCTAGCGGGGCACTCTACGAGCAGTACTTC.

The rearrangement joins TRBV5-6 to TRBJ2-5, with a tentative D call TRBD2 (6 bases). The J call is in doubt because the DNA end fits TRBJ2-7 better. The V gene's germline CDR1 is SGHDT and CDR2 YYEEEE. The CDR3 has 15 residues. This CDR3 is CASSQGLLGTYEQYF. DNA for the CDR3: TGTGCCAGCAGCCAGGGACTCCTAGGAACCTACGAGCAGTACTTC.

The chain joins TRBV6-5 to TRBJ1-1; D is possibly TRBD1 (6 bases). Trimming pared 8 bases from V and 1 base from J, leaving 8 bases between. Germline CDR1 is MNHEY and CDR2 is SVGAGI. CDR3 length equals 12 residues. The CDR3 sequence is CASARGNTEAFF. CDR3 nucleotides: TGTGCCAGCGCCAGGGGGAACACTGAAGCTTTCTTT.

This clone was seen just once. The chain uses TRBV5-5 and TRBJ2-7; 9 bases match TRBD2. This CDR3 contains 16 residues. V lost 3 bases, J lost 4 bases, and 11 bases stayed unmatched. Per the germline V gene, CDR1 is SGHKS and CDR2 is YYEKEE (reference sequence). CDR3: CASSSLSGRGGYEQYF. The CDR3 DNA reads TGTGCCAGCAGCTCGCTTAGCGGGAGAGGTGGATACGAGCAGTACTTC.

The genes are TRBV30 and TRBJ2-7; possible D gene TRBD1, 6 bases. The CDR3 has 13 residues. Trimming removed 1 base from V and 6 bases from J, with 13 bases in between. Germline V gene lookup returns CDR1 GTSNPN and CDR2 SVGIG (reference sequence). CDR3 in amino acids: CAWSAQGPSEQYF. The CDR3 DNA reads TGTGCCTGGAGTGCCCAGGGGCCGAGCGAGCAGTACTTC.